The 12 T cell receptor beta chains reported below all come from one sample, sequenced in a study of T cells in Graves' hyperthyroidism and ophthalmopathy. Amplification of TCR beta CDR3 regions was performed using RNA transcripts as template. HTBI primers were employed in a first-round RT-PCR of the TCR CDR3. MiXCR was run by TCRdb on the multiplex PCR reads, yielding one entry per CDR3 protein. The sample carries about 660,000 distinct CDR3 sequences, over 40% recorded once. Sample: peripheral blood or thyroid tissue (not recorded which). Receptor source: an adult man with Graves' disease, either hyperthyroidism or ophthalmopathy (not recorded which).

The J gene is TRBJ2-6, the V gene TRBV24-1; D gene ambiguous. This CDR3 spans 17 amino acids. CDR1 and CDR2 (germline): KGHDR, SFDVKD. Trimming stripped 5 bases from V and 0 bases from J, with 13 bases between. CDR3 nucleotide sequence: TGTGCCACCAGTGCTGAAAACAGCCGCTCTGGGGCCAACGTCCTGACTTTC. Encoded protein: CATSAENSRSGANVLTF.

This clonotype occurred a few times. A much larger clone lies a single base off, so this may be a read error. The rearrangement uses TRBV10-3 and TRBJ2-5; 9 positions match TRBD2. Germline values: CDR1 ENHRY, CDR2 SYGVKD. CDR3 length equals 14 residues. The CDR3 DNA follows: TGTGCCGTCAGTGATTCTAGCGGGACAGAGACCCAGTACTTC. Amino acids: CAVSDSSGTETQYF.

The rearrangement uses TRBV19 and TRBJ2-6; 7 bases align to TRBD1. CDR1 and CDR2 (germline): LNHDA, SQIVND (reference sequence). Losses at the gene ends were 8 bases for V and 0 bases for J; bases not matched to a gene: 4. This CDR3 region has 15 residues. The CDR3 region is CASAGDSSGANVLTF. The DNA of the CDR3 is TGTGCCAGTGCCGGGGACAGCTCTGGGGCCAACGTCCTGACTTTC.

The chain's CDR3 is CASSFSAGEKLFF. The CDR3 nucleotides read TGTGCCAGCAGCTTTTCGGCAGGGGAAAAACTGTTTTTT. The rearrangement links TRBV7-2 to TRBJ1-4; possible D gene TRBD1, 5 bases. The CDR3 has 13 residues. Between the trimmed V and J ends, which lost 3 bases and 8 bases, there was a span of 10 bases. Germline V CDR1 and CDR2: SGHTA, FQGNSA.

A remark on this clonotype: One junction end does not reproduce the germline sequence, and a read error may be involved. The chain joins TRBV6-5 to TRBJ1-6, with D possibly TRBD1 on 6 matching bases. This CDR3 is built from 15 residues. Germline loops: CDR1 MNHEY, CDR2 SVGAGI. CDR3 nucleotides: TGTGCCAGCAGTTTATCTCGTCAGGGGAATTCACCCCTCCTCTTT. This gives the protein CASSLSRQGNSPLLF.

A note on this clonotype: One end of the junction is discordant with germline, which a read error may explain. The genes are TRBV20-1 and TRBJ1-2; D possibly corresponds to TRBD1 (5 bases). CDR1 and CDR2 from the germline V gene are DFQATT and SNEGSKA (reference sequence). CDR3 length equals 13 residues. The CDR3 reads CGAREGAGYGYTF. Here the CDR3 DNA reads TGCGGTGCTAGAGAAGGGGCAGGATATGGCTACACCTTC.

A remark on this clonotype: A much larger clone sits a single nucleotide away, making a read error possible. V gene TRBV19 combines with J gene TRBJ2-7; the D gene is possibly TRBD1 (6 bases). Germline assignment: CDR1 LNHDA and CDR2 SQIVND (reference sequence). CDR3 size: 14 residues. Deletions cut 7 bases from V and 2 bases from J, with 15 bases between. The CDR3 DNA sequence: TGTGCCAGTAAGACAGGACCGGGAACCTACGAGCAGTACTTC. It encodes CASKTGPGTYEQYF. Full variable domain (missing parts from reference TRBV19 and TRBJ2-7): DGGITQSPKYLFRKEGQNVTLSCEQNLNHDAMYWYRQDPGQGLRLIYYSQIVNDFQKGDIAEGYSVSREKKESFPLTVTSAQKNPTAFYLCASKTGPGTYEQYFGPGTRLTVT.

In this sample, this clonotype turned up many times. The genes are TRBV10-2 and TRBJ2-7; 9 bases fit TRBD1. Trimming removed 3 bases from V and 6 bases from J; junction bases left unmatched: 9. Germline CDR1 is WSHSY and CDR2 is SAAADI. The CDR3 loop spans 15 amino acids. CDR3 bases: TGCGCCAGCAGTGATCCCGGGACAGGGTGGCTCGAGCAGTACTTC. Residues: CASSDPGTGWLEQYF.

The rearrangement uses TRBV7-8 and TRBJ1-1, with D perhaps TRBD1 (5 bases). Per the germline V gene, CDR1 is SGHVS and CDR2 is FQNEAQ. This CDR3 is 17 amino acids long. The V end was cut by 0 bases, the J end by 2 bases, with 16 bases between. The CDR3 here is CASSLAFPRGDNTEAFF. The CDR3 DNA reads TGTGCCAGCAGCTTAGCTTTCCCTAGGGGCGATAACACTGAAGCTTTCTTT.

The chain carries TRBV12-3 or TRBV12-4 and TRBJ1-3; the D gene is possibly TRBD1 (6 bases). This CDR3 spans 15 amino acids. V gave up 6 bases and J gave up 0 bases, with 12 bases separating them. CDR3 DNA: TGTGCCAGCAGCCCGACAGGCTACTCTGGAAACACCATATATTTT. Translation gives CASSPTGYSGNTIYF.

This clonotype was detected only a few times. The V gene is TRBV7-2, the J gene TRBJ1-6, with a weak D call TRBD1 (6 bases). Germline lookup yields CDR1 SGHTA and CDR2 FQGNSA. V was shortened by 1 base and J by 0 bases, with 13 bases between the two germline ends. This CDR3 spans 18 amino acids. The CDR3 nucleotides are TGTGCCAGCAGCTTAGGGACAGAAATAAGCTCCTATAATTCACCCCTCCACTTT. Its translation is CASSLGTEISSYNSPLHF. Complete variable domain (other parts from reference TRBV7-2 and TRBJ1-6): GAGVSQSPSNKVTEKGKDVELRCDPISGHTALYWYRQSLGQGLEFLIYFQGNSAPDKSGLPSDRFSAERTGGSVSTLTIQRTQQEDSAVYLCASSLGTEISSYNSPLHFGNGTRLTVT.

V and J are TRBV20-1 and TRBJ1-1; 7 nucleotides line up with TRBD1. V dropped 6 bases and J dropped 3; count of bases not matched to a gene: 7. The CDR3 totals 13 residues. Per the germline V gene, CDR1 is DFQATT and CDR2 is SNEGSKA (reference sequence). As DNA, the CDR3 is TGCAGTGCCCCTGGACAGGTAGACACTGAAGCTTTCTTT. As protein: CSAPGQVDTEAFF.